One T cell receptor (beta chain) is described in this entry. There are a few counts of this clonotype. The clone's antigen remains unknown. There are no base qualities to consult, and no much larger clone falls within one base. Every donor in the study was a healthy Caucasian. Three pairs of female monozygotic twins, all aged about 18 to 30 years, were included in the twin cohort. The RNA used for TCR libraries was isolated from peripheral blood mononuclear cells. To prepare the library, 5' RACE was applied. The sequencer listed for this sample is Illumina HiSeq 2000. A universal primer binding site was introduced by template switching, and a unique molecular identifier was present in the final cDNA, enabling accurate counting of TCR cDNA molecules. First-strand cDNA for TCR alpha and beta chains was synthesized from specific primers in the conserved constant-segment region. To control for contamination, each cDNA library was double barcoded with a SMART-Mk sample barcode plus Illumina barcodes. TruSeq adapter sequences and Illumina sample barcodes were added in two successive PCR steps. The Illumina HiSeq platform was used with custom primers to sequence TCR alpha and beta cDNA libraries. Turning to the authors' computational methods: MiGEC processed the raw reads to extract unique molecular identifiers, while MiXCR was used to determine the CDR3 positions. Recombination models were inferred per individual with the repgenHMM and IGoR tools using an EM algorithm. Shared clonotypes were analyzed with the tcR package in R, and sharing was normalized by the product of cloneset sizes. To study raw recombination without the effects of thymic and clonal selection, out-of-frame nonproductive sequences were analyzed. In TCRdb, the public reads were trimmed at Q25 with fastp and aligned with MiXCR, with productive beta chains retained. Duplicate CDR3 protein sequences are folded into a single record with the most common DNA and genes. The V and J calls and clone size come from TCRdb's table, not from the authors' own analysis. Here the sample has 600,000 to 700,000 distinct CDR3 sequences; about 20% occur a single time. The ten top clones hold more than 4% of the sample.

The data derive from a study of identical twins (TCRdb year 2016). About the investigation overall: The study deep-sequenced TCR alpha and beta repertoires from monozygotic twins, unrelated adults of various ages and cord blood to test whether fetal clonotypes persist. To rule out contamination, replicate twin experiments were performed at different times with different library preparation protocols. What the research found in general, with its limitations: The excess sharing between twins in beta out-of-frame sequences was weaker because fewer shared sequences reduced the signal-to-noise ratio. Zero-insertion analyses could be partly confounded by invariant T cells such as MAIT and iNKT, though diverse VJ usage argued against such confounding for most clonotypes. Out-of-frame TCR alpha sharing in monozygotic twins was systematically underestimated by recombination models, whereas sharing between unrelated individuals was in agreement with the recombination models. Because the same donors could not be followed over many years, the conclusions relied on cross-sectional statistical analysis. Out-of-frame TCR alpha sequences shared between twins showed an excess of low generation-probability sequences compared with coincidental sharing between unrelated individuals. Abundant cord blood beta clonotypes had fewer insertions, young adult naive repertoires showed a similar but weaker trend, and memory repertoires showed no such trend.

From a lookup of the germline V gene, CDR1 and CDR2 are SGDLS and YYNGEE. The CDR3, cysteine through phenylalanine, is 16 amino acids long. The retained sequence is limited to the CDR3, 48 bases, with the frame set at the first base. Trimming takes 0 bases off V and 8 bases off J; junction bases not matched to a gene: 9. This sample was also put to use in a study of T cells expressing NK-cell markers. As noted in the second study: Eight donors provided sorted CD3+CD56+NKG2C+, CD3+CD56+NKG2C- and CD3+CD56-NKG2C+ T-cell subsets, whose TCR beta-chain repertoires were profiled. Among the eight sequenced donors, only one was HCMV-seronegative, while the other seven were HCMV-seropositive. To restrict sorting to alphabetaTCR-expressing T cells, an anti-gammadeltaTCR antibody was added in several experiments. In a handful of donors, the dominant CD3+CD56+NKG2C+ clonotypes were among the top 10 CD8+ clonotypes and accounted for roughly 1.0-8% of CD8+ T cells. Those dominant clonotypes were again the most abundant among CD3+CD56-NKG2C+ cells in a few donors, at roughly 25-65%. Whether the expanded NKG2C-expressing T cell clones were specific for HCMV antigens was left unclear. The study sequenced eight donors, all healthy volunteers chosen at random: three men and five women. To determine HCMV serostatus, a commercial ELISA kit was used to detect HCMV-specific IgG in serum. For more than five donors, bulk peripheral blood T-cell repertoires were additionally sequenced from unsorted PBMC. Reads were demultiplexed and grouped by UMI with MIGEC, and clonotypes were assembled and quantified with MiTCR. To remove erroneous sequences, TCR cDNA sequences were retained only when supported by two or more reads. The tcR package was used for downstream repertoire analysis, and clonotypes were matched between fractions using CDR3 nucleotide sequence together with V segment. VDJmatch was used to annotate antigen specificity against VDJdb, with one amino acid substitution in CDR3 allowed.

The chain joins TRBV9 to TRBJ2-1, and TRBD2 matches 9 of the central bases. This clonotype was obtained from a woman in her late teens or twenties in good health. The material sequenced was PBMCs. This receptor has the CDR3 CASSVEGSGGFDEQFF. The DNA sequence is TGTGCCAGCAGCGTAGAGGGTAGCGGGGGTTTCGATGAGCAGTTCTTC.